This T cell receptor (beta chain) is drawn from a study of T cell responses to AZD1222 COVID-19 vaccine. CDR3 size: 13 residues. After removal of 7 bases from V and 8 bases from J, the junction contained 10 bases not matched to a gene. Germline V gene lookup returns CDR1 SQVTM and CDR2 ANQGSEA. Libraries were prepared by immunoSEQ multiplex PCR; TCRdb keeps only in-frame clonotypes and omits some of them. In the table there are more than 95,000 clones, about 91% of which are singletons. The sample consisted of peripheral blood, taken on day 0 of AZD1222 vaccination. The receptor was isolated from an adult in good health. The rearrangement joins TRBV29-1 to TRBJ1-1; 10 nucleotides align to TRBD1. In nucleotides, the CDR3 is TGCAGCGCCAAAAGCCGGGACAGGGGAGAAGCTTTCTTT. Translation gives CSAKSRDRGEAFF.